This T cell receptor beta chain was captured in a study of shared clonotypes between healthy human individuals (TCRdb year 2020). For the wider study: The cohort comprised a couple of women and a few men aged 18 to 49 years. For each donor, CD4 naive and CD4 memory were each run on three plates, CD8 naive on two plates, and CD8 memory on one plate. To increase sequencing depth and limit assay-specific biases, TCR repertoire library preparation and sequencing were carried out by different laboratories using diverse techniques. Blood TCR repertoires of several healthy adults were deeply sequenced to estimate repertoire size and the extent of clonotype sharing between individuals. Per donor, leukapheresis produced somewhere between about 0.94 and 9 billion PBMCs.

Using the deep immunoSEQ assay, multiplex PCR amplified TCR CDR3 regions from genomic DNA. Genomic DNA extracted from each cell subset was distributed evenly over all wells of several immunoSEQ 96-well plates, and each plate served as one replicate. For sorted subsets, 150 to 250 ng of genomic DNA, equivalent to about 30,000 T cell genomes, went into each replicate PCR. Purified libraries were quantified with a Qubit 3.0 fluorometer, sized on a Bioanalyzer 2100, and re-quantified with the KAPA Library Quantification kit. A separate single-read 150-cycle Illumina NextSeq 550 flow cell was used to sequence each immunoSEQ 96-well plate. Under the source paper's analysis protocol: Because the immunoSEQ output held only junctional sequences and lacked quality scores, the filtering could not match the filtering applied to full-length reads. Sequences were annotated with PyIR, a Python wrapper for IgBLAST v1.9, using IMGT germline references to assign V/J genes and CDR3. Any read was removed if the V/J assignment was weak (E-value above 1e-6), the CDR3 was missing, or the read contained stop codons, out-of-frame junctions, or ambiguous translated residues. V3J clonotypes were defined by identical inferred V gene, J gene, and CDR3 amino acid sequence. The percentage overlap between two repertoires was calculated by dividing the number of shared unique clonotypes by the size of the smaller repertoire. Repertoire richness was assessed with RTK rarefaction, the Chao1 estimator, and Recon v2.1 estimates of unobserved clonotypes. OLGA was used to compute generation probabilities for all TCRbeta clonotypes that the gDNA method yielded from a few donors. This immuneACCESS table, as held by TCRdb, lists in-frame sequences with V and J called but not all clones. Of the missing ones, under half trace to an unresolved V gene in checked studies; the others have no known cause. Clone size and the V and J calls come from that table; the DNA yielded D and trimming. The sample table shows about 680,000 clones, and just over 90% are seen once. Roughly 24% of the sample rests with the top ten.

CD8 naive samples were obtained by positive selection for CCR7 among CD45RO-negative cells, yielding a CD45RA+CCR7+ population from which TemRA cells were excluded. The donors were healthy, HIV-negative adults with no recently reported acute infections or vaccinations. All donors were Caucasian adults living in Nashville, Tennessee, USA. Blood was collected by leukapheresis, and PBMCs were isolated by Ficoll-Histopaque density gradient centrifugation and then cryopreserved in liquid nitrogen vapor phase. Analytical flow cytometry was used to check the purity and quantity of each magnetically sorted T cell population. Each sorted fraction had its genomic DNA isolated and then quantified by UV absorbance on a Nanodrop 2000c. Worth noting for this clone: Its antigen target is currently unknown. No much larger clone is present one base from it, and per-base qualities are unavailable.

CDR1 and CDR2 were assigned from the germline V gene (reference sequence) as LNHNV and YYDKDF. Inclusive of the bounding cysteine and phenylalanine, the CDR3 is 15 residues long. Only the CDR3 part of the read is kept: 45 bases, read in frame from the first base. V was cut back by 3 bases and J by 2 bases, leaving a gap of 10 bases between them. Broader findings and caveats from the paper: Sampling was restricted to blood, and TCR repertoires in tissue are likely to differ from TCR repertoires in blood. Compared with non-shared clonotypes, clonotypes shared by all four sorted-subset donors had higher generation probabilities. Pairwise subsampling led to the expectation that sequencing depth would affect the degree of clonotype sharing among donors. Sharing across a few donors was observed for around 5% of naive CD4, about 3.2% of naive CD8, roughly 2.3% of memory CD4, and about 0.4% of memory CD8 clonotypes. Because the study included only a small number of donors, the genetic and exposure-history diversity represented was limited. Estimated clonotype richness was generally larger for naive than for memory subsets. Rarefaction of sorted-subset datasets indicated incomplete sequencing despite the large sequencing depth.

The sequenced material came from naive CD8+ T cells sorted from blood. The cell subset or site label corresponds to: CD45RA+CCR7+. The source is a man aged 25 to 40 in good health. The sequence links TRBV15 to TRBJ2-2, with a weak D call of TRBD1 (6 bases match). The CDR3 reads as follows: CATSSPGHNTGELFF. The DNA reads TGTGCCACCAGCAGCCCGGGACATAACACCGGGGAGCTGTTTTTT.